This is a list of T cell receptor beta chains from one sample in a study of memory CD8 T cells in hepatitis C reinfection. Produced via immunoSEQ multiplex PCR; TCRdb's table is partial and in-frame only. The sample carries around 47,000 clones, roughly 90% recorded once. The sequencing input was naive CD8+ T cells sorted from blood. The receptors here all came from a man between 18 and 29 years old with hepatitis C virus infection. Both conserved end residues are part of each CDR3. D genes are given only for firm matches. Part of the rows lack a size; the others show once, few, many or a class for expanded clones.

DNA: TGTGCCAGCACCCTAGGTAGCTCTGGAAACACCATATATTTT
CDR3: CASTLGSSGNTIYF
J: TRBJ1-3
D: -
V: TRBV7-2
size: -

DNA: TGTGCCTGGAGCACCGGGACAGGCGGGCACTACACCTTC
CDR3: CAWSTGTGGHYTF
J: TRBJ1-2
D: TRBD1
V: TRBV30
size: once

DNA: TGTGCCATCAGTACGACAGGGCCCTTTAATGAGCAGTTCTTC
CDR3: CAISTTGPFNEQFF
J: TRBJ2-1
D: TRBD1
V: TRBV10-3
size: -

DNA: TGTGCCAGCAGCCAAAGCCGAAATGAGCAGTTCTTC
CDR3: CASSQSRNEQFF
J: TRBJ2-1
D: -
V: TRBV5-4
size: once

DNA: TGCGCCAGCAGCCCTCAGGGAGGCTCACCCCTCCACTTT
CDR3: CASSPQGGSPLHF
J: TRBJ1-6
D: -
V: TRBV4-1
size: -

DNA: TGTGCCAGCGGGGGAACAGGGTCTACAGATACGCAGTATTTT
CDR3: CASGGTGSTDTQYF
J: TRBJ2-3
D: -
V: TRBV28
size: -

DNA: TGTGCCAGCAGTTTCGGGACAGGGGTCTACGAGCAGTACTTC
CDR3: CASSFGTGVYEQYF
J: TRBJ2-7
D: TRBD1
V: TRBV27
size: once

DNA: TGCGCCAGCAGGGAGAACAGTCAGGGTGGAGAAAAACTGTTTTTT
CDR3: CASRENSQGGEKLFF
J: TRBJ1-4
D: -
V: TRBV4-1
size: few

DNA: TGTGCCAGCAGCCGGGGGTTCGGGGAGCTGTTTTTT
CDR3: CASSRGFGELFF
J: TRBJ2-2
D: -
V: TRBV7-9
size: -

DNA: TGTGCCAGCAGCTATCAGGGGAATCAGCCCCAGCATTTT
CDR3: CASSYQGNQPQHF
J: TRBJ1-5
D: -
V: TRBV27
size: -

DNA: TGTGCCAGCGCCCAGCTAGCGGGAGGGCCCAGGCAAAAAGAGACCCAGTACTTC
CDR3: CASAQLAGGPRQKETQYF
J: TRBJ2-5
D: TRBD2
V: TRBV13
size: -

DNA: TGTGCCAGCAGCTTAGAGAACAGGGCCGGGGAGCTGTTTTTT
CDR3: CASSLENRAGELFF
J: TRBJ2-2
D: -
V: TRBV5-8
size: -

DNA: TGTGCCAGCAGCCCCTGGGGGGGAGAGACCCAGTACTTC
CDR3: CASSPWGGETQYF
J: TRBJ2-5
D: TRBD2
V: TRBV7-7
size: -

DNA: TGTGCCAGCAGTTTAGCCACAGCTAGCGGACTCACAGATACGCAGTATTTT
CDR3: CASSLATASGLTDTQYF
J: TRBJ2-3
D: TRBD2
V: TRBV27
size: -

DNA: TGTGCCAGCAGTGCCCAGACAGGGTCTTCTTACAATGAGCAGTTCTTC
CDR3: CASSAQTGSSYNEQFF
J: TRBJ2-1
D: TRBD1
V: TRBV6-6
size: -

DNA: TGTGCCAGCACCCCGGGCGGGGCTAGCGGCCCCTCCTACAATGAGCAGTTCTTC
CDR3: CASTPGGASGPSYNEQFF
J: TRBJ2-1
D: TRBD2
V: TRBV27
size: -

DNA: TGTGCCAGCAGCACGAGTACAGGGTACTCTGGAAACACCATATATTTT
CDR3: CASSTSTGYSGNTIYF
J: TRBJ1-3
D: -
V: TRBV7-9
size: -

DNA: TGTGCCAGTAGTCCGGCAGGAGGCTCCTACAATGAGCAGTTCTTC
CDR3: CASSPAGGSYNEQFF
J: TRBJ2-1
D: -
V: TRBV19
size: -

DNA: TGTGCCAGCAGTTTGCCGCGGGAGGCGTTCACAGATACGCAGTATTTT
CDR3: CASSLPREAFTDTQYF
J: TRBJ2-3
D: TRBD2
V: TRBV28
size: -

DNA: TGTGCCAGCAGCTTAGAAGGCAGGATCCCCCCCTACGAGCAGTACTTC
CDR3: CASSLEGRIPPYEQYF
J: TRBJ2-7
D: -
V: TRBV7-9
size: once

DNA: TGTGCCAGCACCATTCCCCCCCGGACTGGTAACACCGGGGAGCTGTTTTTT
CDR3: CASTIPPRTGNTGELFF
J: TRBJ2-2
D: -
V: TRBV28
size: -

DNA: TGTGCCAGCAGTAAAAAAACAGCAACTAATGAAAAACTGTTTTTT
CDR3: CASSKKTATNEKLFF
J: TRBJ1-4
D: -
V: TRBV2
size: -

DNA: TGTGCCAGCAGTTTAGCGGGGATCTCCTACAATGAGCAGTTCTTC
CDR3: CASSLAGISYNEQFF
J: TRBJ2-1
D: -
V: TRBV27
size: once

DNA: TGTGCCAGCGCAATGGACAGCGTCGTAACCCAGTACTTC
CDR3: CASAMDSVVTQYF
J: TRBJ2-5
D: -
V: TRBV28
size: -

DNA: TGTGCCAGTAGTATAATTTCAGGGGCAGATACGCAGTATTTT
CDR3: CASSIISGADTQYF
J: TRBJ2-3
D: -
V: TRBV19
size: few

DNA: TGTGCCAGCAGCGGGTTACTAGCGGGGGCCACAGATACGCAGTATTTT
CDR3: CASSGLLAGATDTQYF
J: TRBJ2-3
D: TRBD2
V: TRBV11-2
size: once

DNA: TGTGCCAGCGGCGGCAGGGGAGGGTACGAGCAGTACTTC
CDR3: CASGGRGGYEQYF
J: TRBJ2-7
D: -
V: TRBV2
size: -

DNA: TGCGCCAGCAGCCATCCGGGACAGGGGTCCAATGAGCAGTTCTTC
CDR3: CASSHPGQGSNEQFF
J: TRBJ2-1
D: TRBD1
V: TRBV4-1
size: -

DNA: TGTGCCAGCAGCTTCCCGTTTAGCGGGAGCTCCTACAATGAGCAGTTCTTC
CDR3: CASSFPFSGSSYNEQFF
J: TRBJ2-1
D: TRBD2
V: TRBV7-2
size: -

DNA: TGCGCCAGCAGCCTCTCGGGGGGGGGTACCTATAATTCACCCCTCCACTTT
CDR3: CASSLSGGGTYNSPLHF
J: TRBJ1-6
D: -
V: TRBV4-1
size: -